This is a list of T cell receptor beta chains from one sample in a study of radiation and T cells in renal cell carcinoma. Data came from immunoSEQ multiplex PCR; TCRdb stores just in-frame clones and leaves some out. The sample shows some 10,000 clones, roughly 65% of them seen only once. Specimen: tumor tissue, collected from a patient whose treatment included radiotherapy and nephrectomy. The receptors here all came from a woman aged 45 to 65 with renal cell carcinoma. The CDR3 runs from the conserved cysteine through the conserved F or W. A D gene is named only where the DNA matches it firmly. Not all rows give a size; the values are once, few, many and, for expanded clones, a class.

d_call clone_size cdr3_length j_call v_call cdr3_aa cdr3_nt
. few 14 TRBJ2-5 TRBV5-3 CASSLAGHRETQYF TGTGCCAGCAGCTTGGCCGGGCACCGGGAGACCCAGTACTTC
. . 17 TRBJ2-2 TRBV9 CASSALVGADNTGELFF TGTGCCAGCAGCGCCCTAGTCGGGGCAGACAACACCGGGGAGCTGTTTTTT
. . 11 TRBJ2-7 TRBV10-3 CASSTFYEQYF TGTGCCAGCAGCACGTTTTACGAGCAGTACTTC
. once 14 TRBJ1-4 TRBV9 CASSAETSNEKLFF TGTGCCAGCAGCGCCGAGACTTCTAATGAAAAACTGTTTTTT
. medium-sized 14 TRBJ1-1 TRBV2 CASEKDSPNTEAFF TGTGCCAGCGAAAAAGACAGTCCGAACACTGAAGCTTTCTTT
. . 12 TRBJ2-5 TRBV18 CASSPGQETQYF TGTGCCAGCTCACCGGGGCAAGAGACCCAGTACTTC
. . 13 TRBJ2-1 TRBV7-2 CASREPGSNEQFF TGTGCCAGCAGAGAGCCGGGAAGCAATGAGCAGTTCTTC
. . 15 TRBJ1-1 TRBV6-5 CASRFDRTLNTEAFF TGTGCCAGCCGCTTTGACAGGACTCTGAACACTGAAGCTTTCTTT
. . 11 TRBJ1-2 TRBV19 CASSQVGGYTF TGTGCCAGTAGTCAAGTTGGGGGCTACACCTTC
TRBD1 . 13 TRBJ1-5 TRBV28 CASRDRGVQPQHF TGTGCCAGCCGGGACAGGGGCGTTCAGCCCCAGCATTTT
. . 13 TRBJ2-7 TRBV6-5 CASSFRETYEQYF TGTGCCAGCAGTTTCAGGGAAACCTACGAGCAGTACTTC
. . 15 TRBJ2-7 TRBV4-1 CASSPLREQSNEQYF TGCGCCAGCAGCCCTCTTCGGGAGCAATCCAACGAGCAGTACTTC
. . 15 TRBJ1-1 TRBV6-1 CASKTELSMNTEAFF TGTGCCAGCAAGACAGAGCTCTCCATGAACACTGAAGCTTTCTTT
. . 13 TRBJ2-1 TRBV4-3 CASSSARGNEQFF TGCGCCAGCAGCTCCGCCCGGGGTAATGAGCAGTTCTTC
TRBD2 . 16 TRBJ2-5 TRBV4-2 CASSQTLAGDGETQYF TGTGCCAGCAGCCAAACACTAGCGGGAGATGGCGAGACCCAGTACTTC
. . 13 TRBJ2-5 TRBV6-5 CASHPNLQETQYF TGTGCCAGCCATCCGAACCTCCAAGAGACCCAGTACTTC
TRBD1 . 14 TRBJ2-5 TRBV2 CASSVDRASETQYF TGTGCCAGCAGTGTCGACAGGGCGTCCGAGACCCAGTACTTC
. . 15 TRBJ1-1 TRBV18 CASSLPGRSRTEAFF TGTGCCAGCTCACTTCCGGGACGCAGCAGGACTGAAGCTTTCTTT
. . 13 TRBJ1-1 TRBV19 CASSISVNTEAFF TGTGCCAGTAGTATTTCTGTGAACACTGAAGCTTTCTTT
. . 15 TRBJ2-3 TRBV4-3 CASSQRQFGTDTQYF TGCGCCAGCAGCCAAAGACAGTTCGGCACAGATACGCAGTATTTT
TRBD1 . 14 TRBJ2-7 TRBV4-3 CASSSGTGRYEQYF TGCGCCAGCAGCTCCGGGACAGGTCGCTACGAGCAGTACTTC
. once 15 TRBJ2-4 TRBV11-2 CASSLDRVGDGIQYF TGTGCCAGCAGCTTAGATCGGGTAGGGGACGGCATTCAGTACTTC
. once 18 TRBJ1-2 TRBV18 CASSPTRAELPANYGYTF TGTGCCAGCTCACCCACCAGGGCGGAACTCCCGGCTAACTATGGCTACACCTTC
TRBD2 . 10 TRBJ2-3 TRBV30 CALWAGRGYF TGTGCCCTCTGGGCAGGGAGGGGGTATTTT
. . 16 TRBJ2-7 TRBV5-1 CASYTRGWNDSYEQYF TGCGCCAGCTACACCCGGGGATGGAACGACTCCTACGAGCAGTACTTC
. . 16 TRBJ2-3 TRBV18 CASSPGPPGQTDTQYF TGTGCCAGCTCACCGGGACCACCCGGGCAAACAGATACGCAGTATTTT
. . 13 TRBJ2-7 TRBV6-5 CASGLPPGYEQYF TGTGCCAGCGGCCTCCCCCCCGGCTACGAGCAGTACTTC
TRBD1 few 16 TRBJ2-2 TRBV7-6 CASSPTGQPNTGELFF TGTGCCAGCAGTCCAACGGGACAGCCGAACACCGGGGAGCTGTTTTTT
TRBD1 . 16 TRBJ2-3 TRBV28 CASSSNGQGPPDTQYF TGTGCCAGCAGTTCAAACGGACAGGGTCCCCCAGATACGCAGTATTTT
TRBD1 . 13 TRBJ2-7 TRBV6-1 CASSGTVNYEQYF TGTGCCAGCTCCGGGACAGTGAACTACGAGCAGTACTTC
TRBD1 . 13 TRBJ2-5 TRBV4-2 CASSQGRGETQYF TGTGCCAGCAGCCAAGGCAGGGGGGAGACCCAGTACTTC
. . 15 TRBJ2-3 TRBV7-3 CASSLAQGSRDTQYF TGTGCCAGCAGCTTAGCGCAGGGGTCGAGAGATACGCAGTATTTT
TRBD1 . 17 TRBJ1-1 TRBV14 CASSQFQGSQGDTEAFF TGTGCCAGCAGCCAATTTCAGGGGTCCCAGGGGGATACTGAAGCTTTCTTT
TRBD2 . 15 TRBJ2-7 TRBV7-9 CASSSFRVAGSEQYF TGTGCCAGCAGCTCGTTCAGGGTAGCGGGATCGGAGCAGTACTTC
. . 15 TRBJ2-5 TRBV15 CATSRDRDPRETQYF TGTGCCACCAGCAGAGATCGAGATCCGAGAGAGACCCAGTACTTC
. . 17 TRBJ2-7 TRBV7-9 CASSFVMGQQASYEQYF TGTGCCAGCAGCTTCGTAATGGGACAACAGGCGTCCTACGAGCAGTACTTC
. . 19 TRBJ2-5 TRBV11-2 CASSLEFISQGRNQETQYF TGTGCCAGCAGCTTAGAGTTCATCAGCCAGGGTCGGAACCAAGAGACCCAGTACTTC
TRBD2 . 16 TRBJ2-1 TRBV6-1 CASSEGPSGRMDEQFF TGTGCCAGCAGTGAAGGGCCTAGCGGGAGGATGGATGAGCAGTTCTTC
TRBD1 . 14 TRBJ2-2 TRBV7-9 CASSGGQGAGELFF TGTGCCAGCAGCGGGGGACAGGGGGCCGGGGAGCTGTTTTTT
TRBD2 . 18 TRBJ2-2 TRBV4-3 CASSQVPSGGANTGELFF TGCGCCAGCAGCCAAGTCCCTAGCGGGGGGGCCAACACCGGGGAGCTGTTTTTT
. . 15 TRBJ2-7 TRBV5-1 CASSLRQPRKFEQYF TGCGCCAGCAGCCTTAGACAGCCGCGGAAGTTTGAGCAGTACTTC
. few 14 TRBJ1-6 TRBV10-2 CASSPDSYNSPLHF TGCGCCAGCAGTCCGGACTCCTATAATTCACCCCTCCACTTT
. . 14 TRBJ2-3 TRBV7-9 CASSLTDSSSTQYF TGTGCCAGCAGCTTAACCGATTCTTCCAGTACGCAGTATTTT
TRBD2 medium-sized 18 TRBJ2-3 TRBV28 CASSSAHIAGPSTDTQYF TGTGCCAGCAGTTCAGCCCATATAGCGGGCCCTAGCACAGATACGCAGTATTTT
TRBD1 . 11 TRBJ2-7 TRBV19 CASSTGAEQYF TGTGCCAGTAGCACAGGGGCCGAGCAGTACTTC
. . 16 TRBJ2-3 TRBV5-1 CASSREGLSPTDTQYF TGCGCCAGCAGCAGAGAGGGACTCTCACCCACAGATACGCAGTATTTT
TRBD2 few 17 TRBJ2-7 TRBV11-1 CASSSGGRLAGVYEQYF TGTGCCAGCAGCTCGGGGGGAAGACTAGCGGGAGTCTACGAGCAGTACTTC
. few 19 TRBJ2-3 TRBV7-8 CASPKRDPIKGIYTDTQYF TGTGCCAGCCCCAAAAGGGACCCAATTAAGGGGATTTACACAGATACGCAGTATTTT
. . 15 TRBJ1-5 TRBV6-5 CASSYSGQGSQPQHF TGTGCCAGCAGTTACTCGGGGCAGGGGAGCCAGCCCCAGCATTTT
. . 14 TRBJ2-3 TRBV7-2 CASSFAVVGATQYF TGTGCCAGCAGCTTCGCCGTGGTAGGGGCTACGCAGTATTTT
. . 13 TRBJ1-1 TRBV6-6 CASRRGLNTEAFF TGTGCCAGCAGACGGGGTTTGAACACTGAAGCTTTCTTT
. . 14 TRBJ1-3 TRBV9 CASSVDSGGNTIYF TGTGCCAGCAGCGTGGACAGCGGCGGAAACACCATATATTTT
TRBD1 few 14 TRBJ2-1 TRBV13 CASSLGRGRDEQFF TGTGCCAGCAGCTTGGGCAGGGGGCGCGATGAGCAGTTCTTC
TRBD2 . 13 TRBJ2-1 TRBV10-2 CASSGTSGEVQFF TGCGCCAGCAGTGGGACTAGCGGGGAAGTGCAGTTCTTC
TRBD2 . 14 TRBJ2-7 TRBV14 CASSSSGTLGEQYF TGTGCCAGCAGCTCCAGCGGGACCTTGGGGGAGCAGTACTTC
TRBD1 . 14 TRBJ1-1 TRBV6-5 CASNKQGARTEAFF TGTGCCAGCAACAAACAGGGGGCGAGGACTGAAGCTTTCTTT
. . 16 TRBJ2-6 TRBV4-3 CASSQGEGSGANVLTF TGCGCCAGCAGCCAAGGAGAGGGCTCTGGGGCCAACGTCCTGACTTTC
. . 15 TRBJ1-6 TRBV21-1 CASSKVWKGNSPLHF TGTGCCAGCAGCAAAGTCTGGAAAGGGAATTCACCCCTCCACTTT
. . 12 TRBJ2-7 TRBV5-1 CASSLGDYEQYF TGCGCCAGCAGCTTGGGGGACTACGAGCAGTACTTC